This T cell receptor (beta chain) was retrieved from a study of T-cell memory formation after mild COVID-19. Study-level points and caveats: Specificity for SARS-CoV-2 was not confirmed among the second-wave clones peaking on day 37. Among clones contracting day 15 to 85, CD4/CD8 was balanced, whereas later expanders leaned CD4+.

Barcoded TCR alpha and TCR beta cDNA libraries with UMIs came from 5'RACE using constant-segment primers. TCRdb reprocessed the 5' RACE reads via MiXCR and lists one record per CDR3 protein. The sample shows around 210,000 distinct CDR3 sequences, 9% to 10% of them seen only once. V dropped 0 bases and J dropped 0 bases, with 10 bases sitting between them. The CDR3 totals 17 residues. Looked up from germline, CDR1 is SGHRS and CDR2 is YFSETQ. This clonotype was counted between two and nine times. Its antigen is not identified. The sequence derives from a man younger than 35 who had mild COVID-19 (a few samples of this study predate the infection). Cell type and time point are not known. Sequencing was carried out using PBMCs or a T cell subset sorted from them (not recorded which). This rearrangement joins TRBV5-1 to TRBJ2-6, with D possibly being TRBD2 (6 bases). The CDR3 bases are TGCGCCAGCAGCTTGGCCGGGAGCATCTCTGGGGCCAACGTCCTGACTTTC. Protein product: CASSLAGSISGANVLTF. Full variable domain (rest looked up from reference TRBV5-1 and TRBJ2-6): KAGVTQTPRYLIKTRGQQVTLSCSPISGHRSVSWYQQTPGQGLQFLFEYFSETQRNKGNFPGRFSGRQFSNSRSEMNVSTLELGDSALYLCASSLAGSISGANVLTFGAGSRLTVL.